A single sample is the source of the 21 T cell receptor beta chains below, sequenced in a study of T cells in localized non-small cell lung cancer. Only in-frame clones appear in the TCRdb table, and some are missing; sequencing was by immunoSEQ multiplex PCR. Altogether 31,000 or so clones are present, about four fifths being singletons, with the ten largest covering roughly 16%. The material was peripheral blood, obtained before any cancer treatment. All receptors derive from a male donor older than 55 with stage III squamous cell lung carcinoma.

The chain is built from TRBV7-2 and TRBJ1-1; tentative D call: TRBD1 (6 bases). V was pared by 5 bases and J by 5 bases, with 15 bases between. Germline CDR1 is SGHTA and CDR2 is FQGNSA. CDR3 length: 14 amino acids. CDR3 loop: CASSPIPQGTEAFF. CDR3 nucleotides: TGTGCCAGCAGCCCTATCCCCCAGGGGACTGAAGCTTTCTTT.

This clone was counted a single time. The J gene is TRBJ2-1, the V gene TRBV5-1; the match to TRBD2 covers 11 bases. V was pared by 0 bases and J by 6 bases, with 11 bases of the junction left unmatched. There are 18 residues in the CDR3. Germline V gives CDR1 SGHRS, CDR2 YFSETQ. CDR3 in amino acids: CASSLARVSGGAPNEQFF. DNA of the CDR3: TGCGCCAGCAGCTTGGCGCGAGTTAGCGGGGGGGCCCCCAATGAGCAGTTCTTC.

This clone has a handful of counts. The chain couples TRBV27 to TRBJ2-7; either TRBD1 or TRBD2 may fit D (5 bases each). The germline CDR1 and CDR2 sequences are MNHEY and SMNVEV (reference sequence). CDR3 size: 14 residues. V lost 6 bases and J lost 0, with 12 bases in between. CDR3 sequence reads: CASRDRDGSYEQYF. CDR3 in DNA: TGTGCCAGCAGGGACCGGGACGGCTCCTACGAGCAGTACTTC.

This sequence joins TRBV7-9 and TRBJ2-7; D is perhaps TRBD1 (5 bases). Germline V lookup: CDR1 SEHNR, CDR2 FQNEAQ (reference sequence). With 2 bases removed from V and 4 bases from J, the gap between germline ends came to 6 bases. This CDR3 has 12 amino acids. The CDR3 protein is CASSLQGYEQYF. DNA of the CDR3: TGTGCCAGCAGCTTACAGGGATACGAGCAGTACTTC.

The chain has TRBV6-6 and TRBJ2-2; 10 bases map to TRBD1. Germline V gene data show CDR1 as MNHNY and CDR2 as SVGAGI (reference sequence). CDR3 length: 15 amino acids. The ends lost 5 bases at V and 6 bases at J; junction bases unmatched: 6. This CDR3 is CASSGTGDWAGELFF. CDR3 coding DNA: TGTGCCAGCAGTGGGACAGGGGATTGGGCCGGGGAGCTGTTTTTT.

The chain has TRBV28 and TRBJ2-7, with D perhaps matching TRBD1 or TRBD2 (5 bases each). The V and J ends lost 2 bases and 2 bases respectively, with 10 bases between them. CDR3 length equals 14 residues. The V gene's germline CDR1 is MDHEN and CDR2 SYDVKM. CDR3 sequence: CASSLVGETYEQYF. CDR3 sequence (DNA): TGTGCCAGCAGTTTAGTGGGGGAGACCTACGAGCAGTACTTC.

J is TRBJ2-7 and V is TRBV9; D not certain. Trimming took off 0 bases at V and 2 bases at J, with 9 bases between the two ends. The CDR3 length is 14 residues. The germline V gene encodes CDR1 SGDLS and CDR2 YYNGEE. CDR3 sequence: CASSVEEFPYEQYF. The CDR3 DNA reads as TGTGCCAGCAGCGTAGAGGAGTTTCCCTACGAGCAGTACTTC.

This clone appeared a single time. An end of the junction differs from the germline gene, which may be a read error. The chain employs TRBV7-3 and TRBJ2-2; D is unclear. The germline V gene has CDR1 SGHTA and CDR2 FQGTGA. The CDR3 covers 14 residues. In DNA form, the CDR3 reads TGTGCCAGCAGCCTAACAGCGAACACCGGGGAGCTGTTTTTT. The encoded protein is CASSLTANTGELFF.

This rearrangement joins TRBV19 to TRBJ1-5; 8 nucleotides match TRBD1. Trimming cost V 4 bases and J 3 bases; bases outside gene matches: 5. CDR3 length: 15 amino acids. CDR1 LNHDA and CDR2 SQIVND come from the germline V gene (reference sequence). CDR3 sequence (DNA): TGTGCCAGTAGTACGGGACAGGCCTTCAATCAGCCCCAGCATTTT. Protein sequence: CASSTGQAFNQPQHF.

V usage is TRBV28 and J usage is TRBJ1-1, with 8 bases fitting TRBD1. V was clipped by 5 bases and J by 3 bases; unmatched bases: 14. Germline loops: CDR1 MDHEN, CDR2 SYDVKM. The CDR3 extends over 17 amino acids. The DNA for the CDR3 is TGTGCCAGCAGTACCTTTGCGGACAGGGACATTGACACTGAAGCTTTCTTT. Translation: CASSTFADRDIDTEAFF.

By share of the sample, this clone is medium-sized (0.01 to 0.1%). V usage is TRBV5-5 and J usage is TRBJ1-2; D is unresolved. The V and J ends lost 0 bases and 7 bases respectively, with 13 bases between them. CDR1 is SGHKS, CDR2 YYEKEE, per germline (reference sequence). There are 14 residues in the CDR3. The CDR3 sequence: CASSLAESLSGYTF. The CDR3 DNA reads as TGTGCCAGCAGCTTGGCCGAGTCCCTCAGTGGCTACACCTTC.

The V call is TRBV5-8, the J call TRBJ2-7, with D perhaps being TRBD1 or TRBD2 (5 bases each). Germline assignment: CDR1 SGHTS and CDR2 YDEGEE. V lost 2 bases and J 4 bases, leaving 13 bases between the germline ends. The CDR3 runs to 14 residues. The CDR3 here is CASSFGDPHYEQYF. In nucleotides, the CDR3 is TGTGCCAGCAGCTTCGGGGACCCCCATTACGAGCAGTACTTC.

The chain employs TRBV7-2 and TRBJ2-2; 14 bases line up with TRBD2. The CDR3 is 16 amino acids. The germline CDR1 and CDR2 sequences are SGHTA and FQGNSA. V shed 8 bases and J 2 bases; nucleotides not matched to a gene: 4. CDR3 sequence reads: CASGLAGGFNTGELFF. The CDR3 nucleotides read TGTGCCAGCGGACTAGCGGGAGGTTTTAACACCGGGGAGCTGTTTTTT.

This chain's CDR3 is CASSLAGGLGQPQHF. The CDR3 DNA is TGCGCCAGCAGCTTGGCCGGGGGGCTAGGGCAGCCCCAGCATTTT. This rearrangement joins TRBV5-1 to TRBJ1-5; TRBD1 might be the D (6 bases). Germline CDR1 and CDR2: SGHRS and YFSETQ. The CDR3 runs to 15 residues. Trimming left V 0 bases short and J 7 bases short, with 14 bases between.

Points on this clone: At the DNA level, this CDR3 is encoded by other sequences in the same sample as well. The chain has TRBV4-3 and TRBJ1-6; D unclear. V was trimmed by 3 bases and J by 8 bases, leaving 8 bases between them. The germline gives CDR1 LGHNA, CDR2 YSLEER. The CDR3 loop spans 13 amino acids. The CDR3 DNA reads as TGCGCCAGCAGCCAGGTCGAGGATTCACCCCTCCACTTT. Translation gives CASSQVEDSPLHF.

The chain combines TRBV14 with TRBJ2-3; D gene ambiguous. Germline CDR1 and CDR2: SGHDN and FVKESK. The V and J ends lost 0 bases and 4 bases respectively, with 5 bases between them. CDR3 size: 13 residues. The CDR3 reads CASSQDVSDTQYF. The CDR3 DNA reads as TGTGCCAGCAGCCAAGATGTCTCAGATACGCAGTATTTT.

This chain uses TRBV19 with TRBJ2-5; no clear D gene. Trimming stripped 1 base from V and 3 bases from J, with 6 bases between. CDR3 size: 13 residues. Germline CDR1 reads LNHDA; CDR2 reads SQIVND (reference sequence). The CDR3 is CASSIVSEETQYF. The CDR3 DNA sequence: TGTGCCAGTAGTATAGTAAGCGAAGAGACCCAGTACTTC.

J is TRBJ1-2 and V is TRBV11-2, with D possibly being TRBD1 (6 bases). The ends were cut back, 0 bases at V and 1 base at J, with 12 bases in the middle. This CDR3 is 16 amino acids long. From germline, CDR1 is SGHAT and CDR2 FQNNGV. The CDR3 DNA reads TGTGCCAGCAGCTTAGACCCCAGACAGGATAACTATGGCTACACCTTC. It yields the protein CASSLDPRQDNYGYTF.

DNA for the CDR3: TGTGCCAGCTCACCACAGGGGGGGGCTAATGAAAAACTGTTTTTT. It is translated as CASSPQGGANEKLFF. The V and J genes are TRBV18 and TRBJ1-4; the D gene is possibly TRBD1 (6 bases). The CDR3 is 15 amino acids. The germline V and J ends were trimmed by 1 base and 3 bases, with 9 bases remaining between them. CDR1 and CDR2 (germline): KGHSH, LQKENI.

DNA of the CDR3: TGTGCCAGCAAAACAGGGGTAAGGGTGAACACTGAAGCTTTCTTT. Translating gives CASKTGVRVNTEAFF. The chain links TRBV2 to TRBJ1-1; 7 bases are shared with TRBD1. Germline CDR1 and CDR2: SNHLY and FYNNEI. The CDR3 has 15 amino acids. V was clipped by 7 bases and J by 0 bases; unmatched bases: 8.

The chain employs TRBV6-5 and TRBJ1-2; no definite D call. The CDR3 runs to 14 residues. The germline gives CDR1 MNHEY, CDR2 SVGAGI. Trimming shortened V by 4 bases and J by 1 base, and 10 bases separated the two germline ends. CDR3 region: CASSSTQFNYGYTF. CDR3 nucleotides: TGTGCCAGCAGTTCAACCCAGTTTAACTATGGCTACACCTTC.